Reported below is one TCR beta chain. Its antigen has not been determined. Base qualities are not recorded, but no much larger clone differs from it by a single base. This sample stems from a study of shared T cell receptors in the human thymus (dated by TCRdb to the early 2020s). For context, the study as a whole: The study investigated the way shared, self-reactive T-cell receptor alpha chains are produced in the human thymus.

V is shortened by 0 bases, J by 4 bases, and the region joining them spans 11 bases. CDR1 SGDLS and CDR2 YYNGEE are derived from the germline V gene. The CDR3 holds 14 amino acids from the cysteine to the phenylalanine. Only the CDR3 DNA is retained, 42 bases long and in frame from the first base. The library was made by the immunoSEQ multiplex PCR assay. TCRdb took over this immuneACCESS table, retaining in-frame rearrangements with V and J assigned. Such tables are incomplete; in checked studies, under half of the missing clones stem from an unresolved V gene, and the remainder is unexplained. Here the sample has 640,000 or so clones; 87% occur a single time. In total, the top ten clones hold more than 0.009% of the sample. These data were likewise used in another study, on human thymus T cells. As the second paper documents: The donors were immunologically healthy infants in Finland who had open corrective cardiac surgery for congenital heart defects. Thymus tissue was collected as surgical resects that were removed during corrective cardiac surgery. Both the thymic and the peripheral blood repertoires appeared to show biased V and J gene segment usage. The related research reported highly overlapping thymic TCR repertoires among unrelated individuals. TCR alpha and beta repertoires from roughly eight infant thymus samples and a few related peripheral blood samples were characterized in the study. The infant donors were about 6 to 244 days old, and the cohort included several males and two females. Thymocytes were freed from the tissue by mechanical means and kept at -70 degrees C as pellets of roughly 9-34 million cells. Genomic DNA was extracted from frozen cell pellets with a QIAsymphony instrument. The immunoSEQ multiplex PCR assay was used to amplify the TCRB and TCRAD loci from a standardized quantity of quality-controlled genomic DNA. The V(D)J region was spanned by amplicons of a length sufficient to cover the CDR3 and to identify V and J genes. The commercial immunoSEQ service was used to sequence amplicons on an Illumina platform. Corrections for primer bias and sequencing errors followed previously described methods, while TCRAD and TCRB definitions were based on the IMGT database. Repertoires were analysed with immunoSEQ Analyzer 3.0 and VDJTools, covering basic statistics, V/J segment usage, diversity estimates, rarefaction and pairwise overlap. Chao1, ChaoE, Efron-Thisted, Shannon and inverse Simpson indices were used to estimate diversity, which was also estimated on datasets down-sampled to the smallest sample. Repertoire overlap was assessed by strict matching of CDR3 nucleotide sequence, V gene and J gene, and clustering was done by Jaccard-based multidimensional scaling. On average, around 810,000 unique TCRB clonotypes were obtained from thymus samples, compared with 70,000 to 90,000 from blood samples.

The receptor was derived from a boy under two years old with a congenital heart defect. Donor details come from another sample of the same person, matched by shared clones. The chain is assembled from TRBV9 and TRBJ2-7; the D segment could be TRBD2, given 6 matching bases. Sequenced input: thymocytes. Read as DNA, the sequence is TGTGCCAGCAGCGTAGGGGGACTGGGATACGAGCAGTACTTC. It codes for CASSVGGLGYEQYF.